Here is one T cell receptor (beta chain) with its context. Its target is not known. The data were produced by immunoSEQ multiplex PCR, yet TCRdb's version contains in-frame clones alone and is incomplete. The table lists 70,000 to 90,000 clones, 90% to 95% of them singletons. The entry originates in a study of a mutant IDH1 vaccine in newly diagnosed glioma. Trimming left V 1 base short and J 3 bases short, with 8 bases between. The CDR3 has 14 residues. CDR1 SGHNT and CDR2 YYREEE come from the germline V gene (reference sequence). Time point specified: week 5, during vaccination. Every vaccine dose comprised 300 ug of mutant IDH1 20-mer peptide plus topical imiquimod.

The clonotype was recovered from a woman in her forties or fifties with glioma. The rearrangement joins TRBV5-4 to TRBJ2-1; D unclear. Sequenced here: PBMCs, sampled from a glioma patient whose treatment included an IDH1 peptide vaccine. CDR3 loop: CASSLREHYNEQFF. Here the CDR3 DNA reads TGTGCCAGCAGCTTGAGGGAACACTACAATGAGCAGTTCTTC.